The rows below give T cell receptor beta chains drawn from one sample of a study of blood T cells in healthy people across ages. TCRdb reprocessed the 5' RACE reads with MiXCR, giving one entry per CDR3 protein. In the table there are about a million distinct CDR3 sequences, around 46% of which are singletons. The sequencing input was blood. Receptors were obtained from a man between 25 and 39 years old in good health. Each CDR3 is given without its conserved first and last residue. Fields, in order: V gene, clone size, CDR3 protein. Expanded clones are given a class, and other clones once, few, many or no size at all.

TRBV29-1 . SVDKGLAGGGIGGELF
TRBV7-9 . ASSPQTTGTDTQY
TRBV6-6 . ASSYGAGSQETQY
TRBV14 . ASSRSRRGETQY
TRBV12-3/TRBV12-4 once ASSFARGNSPLH
TRBV7-9 many ASSLEGTGRYEQY
TRBV6-5 . ASSYSGQSSGNTIY
TRBV4-2 few ASSQDLAGDQETQY
TRBV6-4 few ASSDSYSNQPQH
TRBV11-3 . ASSLAKTSGGSTEQF
TRBV6-5 . ASSYATGSNQPQH
TRBV5-1 . APRETGKKRF
TRBV3-1 . ASSQEYAYGYT
TRBV27 few ASTPTGTRNQPQH
TRBV5-4 . ASSTWVAQGETQY
TRBV20-1 . SAKARVSYNEQF
TRBV15 few ATSTGTFTGELF
TRBV7-9 few ASAGSWSTDTQY
TRBV20-1 . SAREGAGGQF
TRBV5-6 . ASSLGAGLVSYEQY
TRBV2 few ASSRIPGQLEETQY
TRBV7-9 . ASSSSQGHYGYT
TRBV15 . ATSALSGGEQY
TRBV4-1 . ASSPGGGPPLSYNEQF
TRBV11-3 . ASKYLGGTNEKLF
TRBV7-9 . ASSGLGDRGSGEQY